Following are 4 T cell receptor beta chains from one sample sequenced in a study of neurological immune-mediated disorders. MiXCR, applied by TCRdb to the 5' RACE reads, yields one record per CDR3 protein. Of roughly 62,000 distinct CDR3 sequences listed, about 4% are singletons. Sequenced: PBMCs. The source is a woman between 50 and 59 years old with multiple sclerosis.

This clonotype has a count of ten or more. This chain joins TRBV7-2 and TRBJ1-1; a possible D gene is TRBD1 (6 bases). The V and J ends lost 3 bases and 1 base respectively, with 12 bases between them. Germline loops: CDR1 SGHTA, CDR2 FQGNSA. The CDR3 runs 15 residues. The DNA for the CDR3 is TGTGCCAGCAGCTTTCAGGGGCTCGGGAACACTGAAGCTTTCTTT. Amino acids: CASSFQGLGNTEAFF.

This clonotype was counted many times. V usage is TRBV5-1 and J usage is TRBJ1-1; no clear D. Trimming stripped 5 bases from V and 3 bases from J, with 11 bases between. The CDR3 is 13 residues long. CDR1 is SGHRS and CDR2 is YFSETQ in the germline V gene. CDR3 region: CASRVTADTEAFF. CDR3 in DNA: TGCGCCAGCAGGGTTACCGCGGACACTGAAGCTTTCTTT.

The sample holds many counts of this clonotype. The gene calls are TRBV20-1 and TRBJ2-7, with D possibly matching TRBD2 (6 bases). The CDR3 contains 14 residues. Germline CDR1 is DFQATT and CDR2 is SNEGSKA (reference sequence). Trimming removed 3 bases from V and 3 bases from J, with 15 bases in between. In nucleotides, the CDR3 is TGCAGTGCTAGGGGGGGTAGACTTGGCTACGAGCAGTACTTC. Amino acid sequence: CSARGGRLGYEQYF.

Ten or more counts support this clonotype. V is TRBV29-1 and J is TRBJ2-5, with TRBD1 matching over 9 bases. The CDR3 extends over 13 amino acids. CDR1 is SQVTM and CDR2 is ANQGSEA in the germline V gene. V dropped 6 bases and J dropped 4; count of bases not matched to a gene: 6. This CDR3 reads CSVRDRVGETQYF. DNA of the CDR3: TGCAGCGTCCGGGACAGGGTCGGAGAGACCCAGTACTTC.